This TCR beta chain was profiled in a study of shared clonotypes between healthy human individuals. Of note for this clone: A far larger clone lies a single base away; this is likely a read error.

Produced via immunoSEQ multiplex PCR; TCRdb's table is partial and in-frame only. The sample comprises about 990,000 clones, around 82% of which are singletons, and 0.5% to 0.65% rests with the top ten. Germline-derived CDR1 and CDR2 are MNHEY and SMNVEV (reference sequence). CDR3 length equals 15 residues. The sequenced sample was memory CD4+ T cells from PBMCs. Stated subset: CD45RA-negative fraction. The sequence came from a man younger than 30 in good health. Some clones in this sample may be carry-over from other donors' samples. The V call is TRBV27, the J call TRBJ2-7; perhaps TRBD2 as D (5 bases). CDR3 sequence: CASSPYLALAYKQYF. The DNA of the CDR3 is TGTGCCAGCAGCCCCTACCTAGCTTTGGCCTACAAGCAGTACTTC.